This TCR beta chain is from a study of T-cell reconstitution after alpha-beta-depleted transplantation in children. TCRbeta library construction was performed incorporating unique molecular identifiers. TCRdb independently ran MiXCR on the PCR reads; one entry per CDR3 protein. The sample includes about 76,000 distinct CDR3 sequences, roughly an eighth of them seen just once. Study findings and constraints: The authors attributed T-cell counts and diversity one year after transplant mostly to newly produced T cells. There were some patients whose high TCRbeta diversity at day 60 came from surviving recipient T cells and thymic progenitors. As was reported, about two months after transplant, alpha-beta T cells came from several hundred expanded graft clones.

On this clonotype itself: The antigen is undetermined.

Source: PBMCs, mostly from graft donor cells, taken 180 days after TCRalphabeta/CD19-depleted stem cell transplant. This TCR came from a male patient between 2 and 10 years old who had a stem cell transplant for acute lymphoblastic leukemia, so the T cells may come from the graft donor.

CDR3 nucleotide sequence: TGTGCCAGCAGTTTATACAGGGGGAACTATGGCTACACCTTC. Protein: CASSLYRGNYGYTF. V and J are TRBV28 and TRBJ1-2; TRBD1 matches at 8 bases. Germline CDR1 MDHEN, CDR2 SYDVKM. V dropped 1 base and J dropped 2; count of bases not matched to a gene: 0. The length of the CDR3 is 14 residues.